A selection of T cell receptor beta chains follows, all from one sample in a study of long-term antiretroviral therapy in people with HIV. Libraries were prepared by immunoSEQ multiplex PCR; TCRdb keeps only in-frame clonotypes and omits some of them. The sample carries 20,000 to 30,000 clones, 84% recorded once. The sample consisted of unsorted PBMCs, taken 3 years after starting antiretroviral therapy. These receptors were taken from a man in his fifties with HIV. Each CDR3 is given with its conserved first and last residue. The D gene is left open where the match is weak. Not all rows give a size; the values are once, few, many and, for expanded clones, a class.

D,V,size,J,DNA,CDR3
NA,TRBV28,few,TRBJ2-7,TGTGCCAGCTCCCCTCTTAAGACAGAAGACTACGAGCAGTACTTC,CASSPLKTEDYEQYF
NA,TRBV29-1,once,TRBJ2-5,TGCAGCGTTTACACTCAGGGGTACCAAGAGACCCAGTACTTC,CSVYTQGYQETQYF
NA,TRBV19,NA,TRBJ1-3,TGTGCCAGTAGCGGGCGTTACTCTGGAAACACCATATATTTT,CASSGRYSGNTIYF
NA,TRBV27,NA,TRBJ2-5,TGTGCCAGCAGTTTCTTAGGATCTTCCGCGGAGACCCAGTACTTC,CASSFLGSSAETQYF
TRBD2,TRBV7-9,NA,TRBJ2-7,TGTGCCAGCAGCTTAGTGGGGGGGGGAGTGACCTACGAGCAGTACTTC,CASSLVGGGVTYEQYF
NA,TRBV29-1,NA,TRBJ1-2,TGCAGCGTTACCCGAGTTCCCTCTCCATCCCTGGGCGACTATGGCTACACCTTC,CSVTRVPSPSLGDYGYTF
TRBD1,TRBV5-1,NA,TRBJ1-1,TGCGCCAGCAGCTTGACAGGGGGGACGACTGAAGCTTTCTTT,CASSLTGGTTEAFF
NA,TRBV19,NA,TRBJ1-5,TGTGCCAGTAGTATAGGAGGGGGGCGTATACGGCCCCAGCATTTT,CASSIGGGRIRPQHF
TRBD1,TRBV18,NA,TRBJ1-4,TGTGCCAGCTCCACCTGGGCGGACAGGGGGGATGAAAAACTGTTTTTT,CASSTWADRGDEKLFF
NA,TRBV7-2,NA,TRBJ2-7,TGTGCCAGCAGCCACGGGGGCCCGCTCGAGCAGTACTTC,CASSHGGPLEQYF
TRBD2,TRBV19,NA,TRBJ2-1,TGTGCCAGTAGTCAACTAGCGGATTACAATGAGCAGTTCTTC,CASSQLADYNEQFF
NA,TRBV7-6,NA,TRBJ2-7,TGTGCCAGCAGCTTAGGCCCCGGGACGGAGTCCTACGAGCAGTACTTC,CASSLGPGTESYEQYF
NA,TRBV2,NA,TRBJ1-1,TGTGCCAGCAGTGGGGGGACACTACCCGAAGCTTTCTTT,CASSGGTLPEAFF
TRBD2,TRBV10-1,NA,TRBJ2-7,TGCGCCAGCAGTGAAGATTCGGGCGGGAGCTACGAGCAGTACTTC,CASSEDSGGSYEQYF
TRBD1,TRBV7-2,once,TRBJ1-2,TGTGCCAGCAGCTTAGGTGGGACAGAGGGCTACACCTTC,CASSLGGTEGYTF
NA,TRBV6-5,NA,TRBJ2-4,TGTGCCAGCAGTTACTCCCCCGGGATAGCCAAAAACATTCAGTACTTC,CASSYSPGIAKNIQYF
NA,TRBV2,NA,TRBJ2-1,TGTGCCAGCAGGTGGCTAGAAAGCTACAATGAGCAGTTCTTC,CASRWLESYNEQFF
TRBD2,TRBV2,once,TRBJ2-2,TGTGCCAGGAACTCCGGGACTACGAACACCGGGGAGCTGTTTTTT,CARNSGTTNTGELFF
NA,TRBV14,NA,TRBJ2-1,TGTGCCAGCAGCCAACGGCAGGGCATCTACAATGAGCAGTTCTTC,CASSQRQGIYNEQFF
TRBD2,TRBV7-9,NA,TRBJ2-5,TGTGCCAGCAGCATTAGCGGGAGTTGGGAGACCCAGTACTTC,CASSISGSWETQYF
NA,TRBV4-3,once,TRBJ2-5,TGCGCCAGCAGCCAAGATTCAGGAGTTCGGGAGACCCAGTACTTC,CASSQDSGVRETQYF
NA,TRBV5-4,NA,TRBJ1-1,TGTGCCAGCAGCTTGGTGGGGGGGCCCAACACTGAAGCTTTCTTT,CASSLVGGPNTEAFF
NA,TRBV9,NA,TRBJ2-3,TGTGCCAGCAGCGCGGGGGCGGGCTCTAGCACAGATACGCAGTATTTT,CASSAGAGSSTDTQYF
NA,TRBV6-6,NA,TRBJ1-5,TGTGCCAGCACATCTTTCAATCAGCCCCAGCATTTT,CASTSFNQPQHF
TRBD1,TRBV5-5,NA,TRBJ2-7,TGTGCCAGCAGCTTGCGCGGACAGGAGACCTACGAGCAGTACTTC,CASSLRGQETYEQYF
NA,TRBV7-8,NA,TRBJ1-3,TGTGCCAGCAGCTCACCGATAAACACCATATATTTT,CASSSPINTIYF
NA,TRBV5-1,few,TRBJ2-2,TGCGCCAGCAGCTTGGTTGCAGGGAACACCGGGGAGCTGTTTTTT,CASSLVAGNTGELFF
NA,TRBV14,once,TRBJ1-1,TGTGCCAGCAGCCGGGGCAGGGCTCTCCCTCGAATGAACACTGAAGCTTTCTTT,CASSRGRALPRMNTEAFF
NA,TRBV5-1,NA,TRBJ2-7,TGCGCCAGCAGCTTGGCGCGGGATCACGAGCAGTACTTC,CASSLARDHEQYF
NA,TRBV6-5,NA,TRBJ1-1,TGTGCCAGCAGTTACTCCAGGGCCCCTGAAGCTTTCTTT,CASSYSRAPEAFF
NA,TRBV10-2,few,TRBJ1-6,TGCGCCAGCTCGCCGGGTTATAATTCACCCCTCCACTTT,CASSPGYNSPLHF
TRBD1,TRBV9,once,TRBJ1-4,TGTGCCAGCAGCGCAGGGGGGACCGCTAATGAAAAACTGTTTTTT,CASSAGGTANEKLFF
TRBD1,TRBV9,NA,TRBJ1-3,TGTGCCAGCAACGACAGGGGAAACTCTGGAAACACCATATATTTT,CASNDRGNSGNTIYF
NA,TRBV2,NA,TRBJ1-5,TGTGCCAGCAGTGTCGCCAGAACCAATCAGCCCCAGCATTTT,CASSVARTNQPQHF